Detailed here is one T cell receptor beta chain. V gave up 3 bases and J gave up 10 bases; unmatched junction bases: 15. Germline V gene sequence: CDR1 LNHDA, CDR2 SQIVND (reference sequence). The CDR3 consists of 17 residues. The data were obtained in a study of blood T cell repertoires in COVID-19. Study overall: Spain, Italy and the United States supplied samples that represented acute and convalescent COVID-19. Sample material is recorded as cDNA or gDNA derived from T cells, B-cell-depleted T cells, or PBMCs.

TCRdb's table, derived via immunoSEQ multiplex PCR, lists solely in-frame clones and lacks some. The sample contains 150,000 to 200,000 clones, 75% to 90% of which appear only once. The receptor was derived from a woman aged 55-70 years with acute or convalescent COVID-19. Source material: peripheral blood. This chain joins TRBV19 and TRBJ1-6; TRBD1 agrees at 7 bases. The CDR3 sequence is CASSIRVRGPKISPLHF. In DNA form, the CDR3 reads TGTGCCAGTAGTATCAGAGTGAGGGGGCCAAAAATATCACCCCTCCACTTT.